Included here is one T cell receptor (beta chain) sequence, with context. The antigen remains undetermined. The record originates from a study of lymphopenia after photon versus proton radiotherapy. Whole-study results and caveats: Oligoclonal CD8+ Temra expansion after nadir drove photon patients' diversity drop. Only patients who died were analyzed for survival; proton advantage is unproven. Under photons, naive T cells and diversity fell while effector/memory populations rose.

The germline V gene encodes CDR1 LNHDA and CDR2 SQIVND (reference sequence). J was trimmed by 0 bases and V by 5 bases; bases with no gene match: 12. There are 19 residues in the CDR3. Only in-frame clones appear in the TCRdb table, and some are missing; sequencing was by immunoSEQ multiplex PCR. The repertoire holds 65,000 to 90,000 clones, with roughly 92% as singletons. The receptor was derived from a woman in her 40s with cholangiocarcinoma. This specimen was peripheral blood, taken from a patient treated with photon-based radiotherapy. This chain connects TRBV19 to TRBJ2-1, with 11 bases that match TRBD2. This CDR3 is CASSYQGGGTSGSYNEQFF. The CDR3, as DNA: TGTGCCAGTAGTTACCAAGGGGGAGGGACTAGCGGCTCCTACAATGAGCAGTTCTTC.